The TCR beta chain described here comes from a study of identical twins. V lost 3 bases and J lost 4, with 10 bases in between. The CDR3 loop spans 13 amino acids. Germline CDR1 is SGDLS and CDR2 is YYNGEE. Each CDR3 protein gets one entry after TCRdb re-called the 5' RACE reads with MiXCR. This sample has hundreds of thousands of distinct CDR3 sequences, with roughly 7.1% found just once. In this sample, this clonotype turned up a few times. These data also featured in a second study, about yellow fever vaccine responses in identical twins.

The chain has TRBV9 and TRBJ1-2; D unclear. This clonotype was obtained from a young woman in good health. Sequencing was carried out using PBMCs. In nucleotides, the CDR3 is TGTGCCAGCAGCGGGACCTCACGCTATGGCTACACCTTC. Encoded protein: CASSGTSRYGYTF.